This entry concerns a single T cell receptor (beta chain). The method was immunoSEQ multiplex PCR; TCRdb's version includes in-frame clones alone and lacks a portion of them. The sample yields some 140,000 clones, approximately 92% seen once. These data originate in a study of control samples from healthy donors and cancer patients. The V end lost 5 bases, the J end lost 10 bases, and 20 bases lay between the germline ends. Germline lookup yields CDR1 LNHDA and CDR2 SQIVND (reference sequence). The CDR3 contains 15 residues. The clonotype comes from a man aged 25-45 years in good health. The chain couples TRBV19 to TRBJ2-2; D is unclear. Sequences were obtained from blood. DNA for the CDR3: TGTGCCAGTAGTCCCCACGGTCCTGGGCCCGAGGAGCTGTTTTTT. Translating gives CASSPHGPGPEELFF.